Listed below are T cell receptor beta chains from one sample, sequenced in a study of OX40 agonist ivuxolimab in advanced cancers. Profiling relied on immunoSEQ multiplex PCR, and the TCRdb table lists in-frame clones only, not all of them. The profile shows approximately 57,000 clones, 80% to 90% of them singletons. The sample consisted of CD4+ or CD8+ T cells sorted from blood, taken in a trial of the OX40 agonist ivuxolimab. These receptor sequences come from an adult with an advanced solid tumor such as melanoma, head and neck, liver or kidney cancer. Each CDR3 is given with its conserved first and last residue. D genes are given only for firm matches. Some rows have no size entry. The others give once, few or many, or a class for an expanded clone.

TRBJ1-5	-	TRBV28	-	TGTGCCAGCAGGCAGACTGGACAGTACCAGCCCCAGCATTTT	CASRQTGQYQPQHF
TRBJ2-5	TRBD1	TRBV27	-	TGTGCCAGCAGTTCACAGGGGATACAAGAGACCCAGTACTTC	CASSSQGIQETQYF
TRBJ2-7	TRBD1	TRBV6-1	-	TGTGCCACCAAGCTGACAGGGAACTCCTACGAGCAGTACTTC	CATKLTGNSYEQYF
TRBJ1-2	-	TRBV6-5	-	TGTGCCAGCAGTCCCCTGGGACAATATGGCTACACCTTC	CASSPLGQYGYTF
TRBJ1-5	-	TRBV4-1	-	TGCGCCAGCAGCCCGTATTCAGGCAGTCAGCCCCAGCATTTT	CASSPYSGSQPQHF
TRBJ2-5	TRBD1	TRBV6-6	once	TGTGCCGGGGCCCGGGGGACAGGGTTCGGGGAGACCCAGTACTTC	CAGARGTGFGETQYF
TRBJ1-3	-	TRBV28	-	TGTGCCACCTCGAGGGCTTACTCTGGAAACACCATATATTTT	CATSRAYSGNTIYF
TRBJ1-1	-	TRBV25-1	-	TGTGCCAGCAGTGAGGGGCAGCATAGTGAAGCTTTCTTT	CASSEGQHSEAFF
TRBJ2-1	TRBD1	TRBV5-1	-	TGCGCCAGCAGCTTGGGACAGGGGGCTGGGAATGAGCAGTTCTTC	CASSLGQGAGNEQFF
TRBJ2-3	-	TRBV7-3	-	TGTGCCAGCAGCTTAACAGCTGGCCAGGGTGCAGATACGCAGTATTTT	CASSLTAGQGADTQYF
TRBJ1-3	-	TRBV28	-	TGTGCCAGCAGTTTGCCCGAGAGCTCTGGAAACACCATATATTTT	CASSLPESSGNTIYF
TRBJ2-3	-	TRBV5-1	-	TGCGCCAGCAGCGTAGCCACTAGCACAGATACGCAGTATTTT	CASSVATSTDTQYF
TRBJ2-5	-	TRBV28	-	TGTGCCAGCAGTTTATTCGGCAGGGGAGGAGAGACCCAGTACTTC	CASSLFGRGGETQYF
TRBJ2-5	-	TRBV5-1	-	TGCGCCAGCAGCTTACAGGCCCACGGCCGGACCCAGTACTTC	CASSLQAHGRTQYF
TRBJ2-3	-	TRBV6-1	once	TGTGCCAGCAGTGAAGTGGCTAGCGTAGATACGCAGTATTTT	CASSEVASVDTQYF
TRBJ2-7	TRBD2	TRBV9	-	TGTGCCAGCAGCGTATCTAGCGGGGCCGAGCAGTACTTC	CASSVSSGAEQYF
TRBJ2-7	-	TRBV18	-	TGTGCCAGCTCACCAGATCAGGGCTACGAGCAGTACTTC	CASSPDQGYEQYF
TRBJ1-3	-	TRBV10-3	-	TGTGCCATCAGTCAACTTTACTCTGGAAACACCATATATTTT	CAISQLYSGNTIYF
TRBJ1-5	TRBD1	TRBV5-5	-	TGTGCCAGCAGCTTCCACCCGGGACAGGGTCTAGGGCAGCCCCAGCATTTT	CASSFHPGQGLGQPQHF
TRBJ2-1	TRBD1	TRBV28	-	TGTGCCACGACTACAGGGGGTCGTGAGCAGTTCTTC	CATTTGGREQFF
TRBJ2-7	TRBD2	TRBV28	few	TGTGCCAGCAGTCCATACGGACTAGTTGGCGAGCAGTACTTC	CASSPYGLVGEQYF
TRBJ2-3	TRBD2	TRBV28	-	TGTGCCAGCACGGGCACTAGCGGGAGGGGGGCAGATACGCAGTATTTT	CASTGTSGRGADTQYF
TRBJ2-2	TRBD2	TRBV6-6	-	TGTGCCAGCAGTACTAGCGGGGACACCGGGGAGCTGTTTTTT	CASSTSGDTGELFF
TRBJ1-2	-	TRBV7-2	-	TGTGCCAGCAGCCTCACGGGTGGCTACACCTTC	CASSLTGGYTF
TRBJ1-4	TRBD1	TRBV27	-	TGTGCCAGCAGTCTGACAGGGGGAGGGGAAAAACTGTTTTTT	CASSLTGGGEKLFF
TRBJ2-1	-	TRBV7-3	once	TGTGCCAGCAGCTTAAGTGGAGCGTACAATGAGCAGTTCTTC	CASSLSGAYNEQFF
TRBJ2-7	-	TRBV11-2	-	TGTGCCAGCAGCTTAAGTCAGTACTCCTACGAGCAGTACTTC	CASSLSQYSYEQYF
TRBJ2-2	-	TRBV11-2	-	TGTGCCAGCAGCTTAGGCTCTTCGATCACCGGGGAGCTGTTTTTT	CASSLGSSITGELFF
TRBJ1-5	-	TRBV10-3	-	TGTGCCAGCGCAAGCAGGGGACTCAATCAGCCCCAGCATTTT	CASASRGLNQPQHF
TRBJ2-1	TRBD2	TRBV7-2	-	TGTGCCAGCAGCTTGGGGACTAATAACTACAATGAGCAGTTCTTC	CASSLGTNNYNEQFF
TRBJ1-1	TRBD1	TRBV2	-	TGTGCCAGCAGTGAAATTTGGACAGGGAAAGGGAACACTGAAGCTTTCTTT	CASSEIWTGKGNTEAFF
TRBJ2-7	TRBD2	TRBV7-9	-	TGTGCCAGCAGCAAAATAAGCGGGACCTACGAGCAGTACTTC	CASSKISGTYEQYF
TRBJ2-1	TRBD2	TRBV5-5	-	TGTGCCAGCAGTACATATAGCGGGAAAGACTACAATGAGCAGTTCTTC	CASSTYSGKDYNEQFF
TRBJ1-2	-	TRBV4-1	-	TGCGCCAGCAGCCAAGGATTCAGGCTACAAGGCTATGGCTACACCTTC	CASSQGFRLQGYGYTF
TRBJ1-2	-	TRBV5-1	few	TGCGCCAGCAGCTTGACACCGAGTAGCTATGGCTACACCTTC	CASSLTPSSYGYTF
TRBJ1-4	TRBD1	TRBV15	-	TGTGCCACCAGCAGAGTGGGACAGGGGCGGCATTTT	CATSRVGQGRHF
TRBJ1-1	-	TRBV19	-	TGTGCCAGTAGTGAGACAATGAACACTGAAGCTTTCTTT	CASSETMNTEAFF
TRBJ1-2	-	TRBV30	-	TGTGCCTGGACAGGGGACTATGGCTACACCTTC	CAWTGDYGYTF
TRBJ1-1	-	TRBV5-1	-	TGCGCCAGCAGCTTCTGGGGCGGCACTGAAGCTTTCTTT	CASSFWGGTEAFF
TRBJ1-1	-	TRBV6-9	-	TGTGCCAGCAGATCTGATAGCTGGTCTGAAGCTTTCTTT	CASRSDSWSEAFF
TRBJ1-1	-	TRBV6-6	-	TGTGCCAGCACCCCCGGGGGGCGGGGGCACACTGAAGCTTTCTTT	CASTPGGRGHTEAFF
TRBJ1-2	TRBD1	TRBV6-1	-	TGTGCCAGCAGGATACAGGGGGTTGGCTACACCTTC	CASRIQGVGYTF
TRBJ2-2	TRBD2	TRBV6-1	-	TGTGCCAGCACCCAACTAGCGGGAGGGTCCGGGGAGCTGTTTTTT	CASTQLAGGSGELFF
TRBJ1-1	-	TRBV18	-	TGTGCCAGCTCACCACCGGGTCGGACTGAAGCTTTCTTT	CASSPPGRTEAFF